This is a list of T cell receptor beta chains from one sample in a study of T-cell reconstitution after alpha-beta-depleted transplantation in children. MiXCR was run by TCRdb on the PCR reads, yielding one entry per CDR3 protein. Here the sample spans some 300,000 distinct CDR3 sequences, about a tenth being singletons. The specimen was PBMCs from the stem cell graft donor, collected from the stem cell graft. The source of these receptors is a human donor who donated a stem cell graft to a child with acute lymphoblastic leukemia. The CDR3 runs from the conserved cysteine through the conserved F or W. The D gene is left open where the match is weak. Clone size is given for some rows only: seen once, a few or many times, or a class if the clone is expanded.

clone_size	v_call	d_call	j_call	cdr3_aa	cdr3_nt
few	TRBV28	NA	TRBJ1-5	CASSLHPGGGTSNQPQHF	TGTGCCAGCAGTTTACACCCTGGGGGCGGTACTAGCAATCAGCCCCAGCATTTT
NA	TRBV12-3/TRBV12-4	NA	TRBJ2-3	CASTPSLDTQYF	TGTGCCAGCACCCCCTCCCTCGATACGCAGTATTTT
few	TRBV19	NA	TRBJ2-5	CASSVTAMPQETQYF	TGTGCCAGTAGTGTGACAGCCATGCCGCAAGAGACCCAGTACTTC
few	TRBV29-1	TRBD2	TRBJ2-1	CSVEGLAGGVREFF	TGCAGCGTTGAGGGACTAGCGGGAGGGGTCCGGGAGTTCTTC
NA	TRBV11-2	NA	TRBJ2-1	CASSLAGPLNEQFF	TGTGCCAGCAGCTTAGCGGGACCCCTCAATGAGCAGTTCTTC
NA	TRBV30	NA	TRBJ2-5	CAWSAGTETQYF	TGTGCCTGGAGCGCCGGAACGGAGACCCAGTACTTC
few	TRBV7-6	NA	TRBJ2-6	CASSPHNRDFGSGANVLTF	TGTGCCAGCAGCCCGCATAACCGGGACTTCGGCTCTGGGGCCAACGTCCTGACTTTC
many	TRBV28	NA	TRBJ2-3	CASSFRRDTQYF	TGTGCCAGCAGTTTTAGACGAGATACGCAGTATTTT
NA	TRBV28	NA	TRBJ2-7	CASNRSPTYEQYF	TGTGCCAGCAATAGAAGTCCCACCTACGAGCAGTACTTC
few	TRBV2	TRBD1	TRBJ2-5	CASSPGGQVGTQYF	TGTGCCAGCAGCCCTGGGGGACAGGTGGGGACCCAGTACTTC
few	TRBV3-1	NA	TRBJ2-1	CASGGGRDNEQFF	TGTGCCAGCGGAGGGGGTAGGGACAATGAGCAGTTCTTC